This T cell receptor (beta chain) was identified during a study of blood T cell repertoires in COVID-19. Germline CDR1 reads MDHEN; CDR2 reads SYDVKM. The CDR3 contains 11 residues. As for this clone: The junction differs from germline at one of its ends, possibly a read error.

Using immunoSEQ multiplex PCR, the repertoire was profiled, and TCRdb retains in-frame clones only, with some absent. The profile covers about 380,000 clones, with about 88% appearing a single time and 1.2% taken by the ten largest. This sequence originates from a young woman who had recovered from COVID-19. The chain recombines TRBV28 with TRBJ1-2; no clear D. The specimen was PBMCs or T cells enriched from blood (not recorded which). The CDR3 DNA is TGTGCCAGCAATGAGGGTCTGGGGATTATGTTC. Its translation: CASNEGLGIMF.